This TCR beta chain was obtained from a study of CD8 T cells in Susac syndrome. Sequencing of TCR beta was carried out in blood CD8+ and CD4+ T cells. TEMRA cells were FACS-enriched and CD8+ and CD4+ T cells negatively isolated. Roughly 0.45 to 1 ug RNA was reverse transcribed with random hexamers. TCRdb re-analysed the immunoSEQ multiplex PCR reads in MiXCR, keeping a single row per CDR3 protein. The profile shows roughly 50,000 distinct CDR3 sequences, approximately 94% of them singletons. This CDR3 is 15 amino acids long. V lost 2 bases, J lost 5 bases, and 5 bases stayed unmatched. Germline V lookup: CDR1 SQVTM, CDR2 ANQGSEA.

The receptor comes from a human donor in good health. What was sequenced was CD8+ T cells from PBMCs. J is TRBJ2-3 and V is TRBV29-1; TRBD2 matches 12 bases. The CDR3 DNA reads TGCAGCGTTGAACTAGCGGGAGGGCTTGTAGATACGCAGTATTTT. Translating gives CSVELAGGLVDTQYF.